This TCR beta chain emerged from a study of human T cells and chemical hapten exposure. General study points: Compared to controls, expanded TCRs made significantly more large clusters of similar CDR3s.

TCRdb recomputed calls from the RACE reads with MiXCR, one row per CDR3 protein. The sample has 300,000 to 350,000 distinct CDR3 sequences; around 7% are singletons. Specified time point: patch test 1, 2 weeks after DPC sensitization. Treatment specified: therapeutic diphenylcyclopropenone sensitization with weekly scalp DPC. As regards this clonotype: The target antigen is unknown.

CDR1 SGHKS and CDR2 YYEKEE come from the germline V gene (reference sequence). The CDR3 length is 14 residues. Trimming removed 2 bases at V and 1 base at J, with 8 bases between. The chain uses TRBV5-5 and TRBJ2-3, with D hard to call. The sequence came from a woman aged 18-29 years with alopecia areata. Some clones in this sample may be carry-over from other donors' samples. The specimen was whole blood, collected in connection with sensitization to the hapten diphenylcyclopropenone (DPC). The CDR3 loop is CASSFGFRTDTQYF. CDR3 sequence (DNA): TGTGCCAGCAGCTTCGGATTCCGCACAGATACGCAGTATTTT.